A single sample gave rise to the 30 T cell receptor beta chains below, sequenced in a study of Graves' ophthalmopathy and Graves' hyperthyroidism (dated by TCRdb to 2016 to 2018). The run used an Illumina HiSeq 2000. TCR beta CDR3 regions were amplified from RNA transcripts for repertoire sequencing. The first round of RT-PCR was done with HTBI primers and the Qiagen OneStep RT-PCR kit, and was followed by a second round of multiplex PCR, then size selection and purification. TCRdb reanalyzed the raw reads on its own, using fastp at Q25 for trimming and MiXCR for clone calling, and kept in-frame beta chains. Merged by CDR3 protein, the rows form single entries marked with the most common genes and DNA. The sample includes 500,000 to 700,000 distinct CDR3 sequences, with 22% observed a single time. Of the sample, about 6.6% falls within the top ten clones. Sequenced input: peripheral blood. The receptors derive from a woman aged 18 to 35 with stable Graves' hyperthyroidism. Some clones in this sample may be carry-over from other donors' samples. Donor details come from another sample of the same person, matched by shared clones.

This clonotype was recorded at least ten times. The chain uses TRBV10-3 and TRBJ1-1; D is ambiguous. Trimming removed 2 bases from V and 3 bases from J, with 7 bases in between. The CDR3 sequence is 13 residues long. Germline assignment: CDR1 ENHRY and CDR2 SYGVKD. CDR3 sequence (DNA): TGTGCCATCAGTGAGACCAGCGACACTGAAGCTTTCTTT. It encodes CAISETSDTEAFF.

This clonotype was seen at least ten times. The rearrangement uses TRBV4-1 and TRBJ1-5, with D unclear. The V gene lost 0 bases and the J gene lost 5 bases, with 14 bases spanning the gap. CDR3 length: 16 residues. Per germline, CDR1 MGHRA and CDR2 YSYEKL. Written as DNA, the CDR3 is TGCGCCAGCAGCCAAGAGGGGTTGATGGGCGATCAGCCCCAGCATTTT. Protein product: CASSQEGLMGDQPQHF.

This clonotype was seen ten or more times. The chain employs TRBV14 and TRBJ1-2; 7 bases align to TRBD1. CDR1 is SGHDN and CDR2 is FVKESK in the germline V gene. The V gene end was trimmed by 4 bases and the J gene end by 7 bases; junction bases not matched to a gene: 12. The CDR3 covers 15 residues. CDR3 in DNA: TGTGCCAGCAGCCGTCTGACAGGGATAAGCCCTGGCTACACCTTC. Translation: CASSRLTGISPGYTF.

This clonotype was seen a few times. V and J are TRBV6-5 and TRBJ2-5; D not resolved. The V gene's germline CDR1 is MNHEY and CDR2 SVGAGI. The V gene lost 0 bases and the J gene lost 3 bases, with 8 bases spanning the gap. The CDR3 extends over 14 amino acids. As DNA, the CDR3 is TGTGCCAGCAGTTACTCGAACAGAGAAGAGACCCAGTACTTC. Protein: CASSYSNREETQYF.

The chain is built from TRBV5-1 and TRBJ2-2; 10 bases match TRBD1. J lost 6 bases, V lost 4 bases, and 6 bases had no gene match. The germline V gene has CDR1 SGHRS and CDR2 YFSETQ. The CDR3 spans 15 residues. The CDR3 nucleotides read TGCGCCAGCAGCCCCCAGGGACAGGGGTCCGGGGAGCTGTTTTTT. This sequence encodes CASSPQGQGSGELFF.

As to this clonotype: A read error may explain this, as a much larger clone is one base away. The DNA for the CDR3 is TGTGCCAGCAGTCGCCAGGACAGGGATGAAGCTTTCTTT. Protein: CASSRQDRDEAFF. J is TRBJ1-1 and V is TRBV6-1, with TRBD1 matching over 8 bases. This CDR3 is built from 13 residues. The ends lost 5 bases at V and 7 bases at J; junction bases unmatched: 6. Germline CDR1 is MNHNS and CDR2 is SASEGT.

There are many counts of this clonotype. The rearrangement links TRBV5-1 to TRBJ2-7; D not resolved. This CDR3 is 11 amino acids long. Trimming pared 5 bases from V and 2 bases from J, leaving 5 bases between. From germline, CDR1 is SGHRS and CDR2 YFSETQ. The CDR3 bases are TGCGCCAGCAGAGACGCCTACGAGCAGTACTTC. The encoded protein is CASRDAYEQYF.

This clonotype was picked up many times. The V call is TRBV28, the J call TRBJ2-7, with D possibly being TRBD1 (6 bases). This CDR3 contains 12 residues. The germline V and J ends were trimmed by 7 bases and 3 bases, with 10 bases remaining between them. CDR1 and CDR2 from the germline V gene are MDHEN and SYDVKM. The CDR3: CASTQDSYEQYF. Here the CDR3 DNA reads TGTGCCAGCACCCAGGACAGCTACGAGCAGTACTTC.

The chain combines TRBV5-8 with TRBJ1-1; D uncertain. V was clipped by 4 bases and J by 10 bases, with 14 bases between them. Germline-derived CDR1 and CDR2 are SGHTS and YDEGEE. This CDR3 is 12 amino acids long. CDR3 nucleotide sequence: TGTGCCAGCAGCCCTCCGGCTGGGATAGCTTTCTTT. It is translated as CASSPPAGIAFF.

About this clonotype: Its ends do not fully match the called genes, so a read error is possible. The rearrangement joins TRBV20-1 to TRBJ1-1, with D hard to call. CDR1 is DFQATT, CDR2 SNEGSKA, per germline (reference sequence). The CDR3 totals 10 residues. CDR3 residues: CGARYTEAFF. The CDR3 DNA reads TGCGGTGCTAGGTACACTGAAGCTTTCTTT.

The J gene is TRBJ2-5, the V gene TRBV10-1, with TRBD2 identical over 12 bases. Germline V gene sequence: CDR1 WNHNN, CDR2 SYGVQD (reference sequence). The trim removed 6 bases at V and 1 base at J, leaving 6 bases unmatched. CDR3 length: 16 residues. CDR3 sequence: CASRRTSGEFQETQYF. DNA of the CDR3: TGCGCCAGCAGGAGGACTAGCGGGGAATTCCAAGAGACCCAGTACTTC.

This clonotype has at least ten counts. This chain links TRBV9 with TRBJ2-7, with 9 positions matching TRBD1. Germline V gene sequence: CDR1 SGDLS, CDR2 YYNGEE. CDR3 length: 13 amino acids. V shed 2 bases and J 7 bases; nucleotides not matched to a gene: 4. The CDR3 sequence: CASSVATGGEQYF. Here the CDR3 DNA reads TGTGCCAGCAGCGTTGCGACAGGGGGAGAGCAGTACTTC.

This clonotype was counted at least ten times. A clone one base away is much larger, so this may be a read error. The chain is built from TRBV27 and TRBJ1-1; TRBD1 might be the D (6 bases). The germline gives CDR1 MNHEY, CDR2 SMNVEV (reference sequence). V gave up 7 bases and J gave up 0 bases, with 9 bases separating them. The CDR3 loop spans 13 amino acids. The CDR3 region is CASKTGLNTEAFF. Written as DNA, the CDR3 is TGTGCCAGCAAAACAGGGTTGAACACTGAAGCTTTCTTT.

Comment on this clonotype: A much bigger clone sits one base away, suggesting this may be a read error. V usage is TRBV2 and J usage is TRBJ2-7; D may correspond to TRBD1 or TRBD2 (5 bases each). The CDR3 has 14 residues. The ends were cut back, 10 bases at V and 1 base at J, with 17 bases in the middle. Germline CDR1 reads SNHLY; CDR2 reads FYNNEI. The CDR3 protein is CAIRAGSGSYEQYF. In nucleotides, the CDR3 is TGTGCCATCAGGGCCGGAAGCGGATCCTACGAGCAGTACTTC.

This clonotype was seen ten or more times. V usage is TRBV11-2 and J usage is TRBJ2-7, with TRBD1 as a possible D gene (6 bases). Germline-derived CDR1 and CDR2 are SGHAT and FQNNGV. V lost 6 bases and J 3 bases, leaving 12 bases between the germline ends. The CDR3 has 13 residues. In DNA form, the CDR3 reads TGTGCCAGCAGTCAAGCAGGGGACTACGAGCAGTACTTC. It translates to CASSQAGDYEQYF.

This clonotype was counted between two and nine times. This sequence joins TRBV12-3 or TRBV12-4 and TRBJ1-1, with D perhaps TRBD1 (5 bases). The CDR3 sequence is 16 residues long. V shed 8 bases and J shed 0 bases, with 19 bases lying between them. CDR3 loop: CASRTTDGGLNTEAFF. CDR3 nucleotide sequence: TGTGCCAGCCGAACCACAGACGGGGGGTTGAACACTGAAGCTTTCTTT.

This clonotype was recorded at least ten times. The chain couples TRBV12-3 or TRBV12-4 to TRBJ2-7, with 7 bases matching TRBD2. This CDR3 has 14 amino acids. J was trimmed by 5 bases and V by 5 bases; bases with no gene match: 9. The CDR3 here is CASSPPGGVHEQYF. In DNA form, the CDR3 reads TGTGCCAGCAGTCCCCCGGGGGGAGTGCACGAGCAGTACTTC.

V usage is TRBV28 and J usage is TRBJ2-7, with 7 positions matching TRBD2. Germline assignment: CDR1 MDHEN and CDR2 SYDVKM. V lost 3 bases to trimming and J lost 3 bases; unmatched junction nucleotides: 5. This CDR3 spans 14 amino acids. CDR3 bases: TGTGCCAGCAGTTTCGCGGGGGAAGGCTACGAGCAGTACTTC. It encodes CASSFAGEGYEQYF.

Many counts were recorded for this clonotype. The V and J genes are TRBV5-1 and TRBJ2-2; 9 bases are a match to TRBD1. Germline-derived CDR1 and CDR2 are SGHRS and YFSETQ. This CDR3 contains 15 residues. V lost 4 bases to trimming and J lost 3 bases; unmatched junction nucleotides: 4. The CDR3 nucleotides read TGCGCCAGCAGCCCCCGGACAGGGGACACCGGGGAGCTGTTTTTT. This codes for CASSPRTGDTGELFF.

Ten or more counts support this clonotype. The gene calls are TRBV15 and TRBJ2-7; the match to TRBD1 covers 9 bases. This CDR3 contains 13 residues. The V gene's germline CDR1 is LNHNV and CDR2 YYDKDF (reference sequence). The V segment lost 5 bases and the J segment 5 bases; nucleotides outside the gene matches: 4. The CDR3 bases are TGTGCCACCAGCTTTAGGACAGGGGACGAGCAGTACTTC. Its translation is CATSFRTGDEQYF.

This clonotype was counted a few times. This sequence joins TRBV12-3 or TRBV12-4 and TRBJ2-2; D call uncertain. The CDR3 totals 15 residues. V was pared by 1 base and J by 5 bases, with 11 bases between. CDR3 bases: TGTGCCAGCAGTTTAGTCGCCCGGAGAACCGGGGAGCTGTTTTTT. Residues: CASSLVARRTGELFF.

This clonotype occurred many times. A much larger clone differs by one base, so this may be a read error. The rearrangement links TRBV20-1 to TRBJ2-5; D gene uncertain. The CDR3 length is 13 residues. Germline V gives CDR1 DFQATT, CDR2 SNEGSKA (reference sequence). As DNA, the CDR3 is TGCAGTGCTATTGCGATGTACCAAGAGGCCCAGTACTTC. Its translation is CSAIAMYQEAQYF.

The rearrangement joins TRBV3-1 to TRBJ2-7; 7 nucleotides align to TRBD1. The V gene's germline CDR1 is LGHDT and CDR2 YNNKEL (reference sequence). The CDR3 covers 14 residues. Losses at the gene ends were 6 bases for V and 4 bases for J; bases not matched to a gene: 9. The CDR3 sequence is CASRGDRWGYEQYF. CDR3 in DNA: TGTGCCAGCAGAGGGGACAGATGGGGGTACGAGCAGTACTTC.

V and J are TRBV6-1 and TRBJ1-1; no firm D call. The CDR3 is made up of 11 amino acids. Germline V gene data show CDR1 as MNHNS and CDR2 as SASEGT. V lost 2 bases and J 11 bases, leaving 9 bases between the germline ends. The CDR3 here is CASSEIGSAFF. The DNA for the CDR3 is TGTGCCAGCAGTGAAATAGGGTCGGCTTTCTTT.

This clonotype was picked up many times. The chain employs TRBV2 and TRBJ2-7, with 8 positions matching TRBD2. There are 14 residues in the CDR3. Per the germline V gene, CDR1 is SNHLY and CDR2 is FYNNEI. After removal of 4 bases from V and 3 bases from J, the junction contained 5 bases not matched to a gene. In DNA form, the CDR3 reads TGTGCCAGCAGTGTAAGAGCGGGAGACTACGAGCAGTACTTC. This codes for CASSVRAGDYEQYF.

The J gene is TRBJ2-7, the V gene TRBV19; 7 nucleotides line up with TRBD2. Germline-derived CDR1 and CDR2 are LNHDA and SQIVND (reference sequence). CDR3 length equals 13 residues. V dropped 6 bases and J dropped 3; count of bases not matched to a gene: 5. The CDR3 DNA sequence: TGTGCCAGTAGCCCAGCGGGGAACTACGAGCAGTACTTC. Translated: CASSPAGNYEQYF.

This clonotype was detected many times. The CDR3 spells CASSSQYRDRQGYTF. For the CDR3, the DNA is TGTGCCAGCAGCTCTCAGTACCGGGACAGACAAGGCTACACCTTC. The V call is TRBV11-1, the J call TRBJ1-2; 7 bases are a match to TRBD1. Losses at the gene ends were 4 bases for V and 8 bases for J; bases not matched to a gene: 13. The CDR3 extends over 15 amino acids. The germline V gene encodes CDR1 SGHAT and CDR2 FQDESV (reference sequence). The complete variable domain, with remaining parts taken from reference TRBV11-1 and TRBJ1-2, reads EAEVAQSPRYKITEKSQAVAFWCDPISGHATLYWYRQILGQGPELLVQFQDESVVDDSQLPKDRFSAERLKGVDSTLKIQPAELGDSAMYLCASSSQYRDRQGYTFGSGTRLTVV.

Note on this clonotype: Germline and junction disagree at one end, which may indicate a read error. The chain links TRBV12-3 or TRBV12-4 to TRBJ2-5, with TRBD2 matching 8 bases. This CDR3 comprises 10 residues. This CDR3 is CATRGETQDF. The CDR3 DNA reads TGTGCCACGCGGGGGGAGACCCAGGACTTC.

This clonotype turned up a few times. The rearrangement joins TRBV5-1 to TRBJ1-5; 9 positions agree with TRBD1. The CDR3 has 19 amino acids. Germline CDR1 reads SGHRS; CDR2 reads YFSETQ. Trimming took 0 bases from V and 2 from J; bases not matched to a gene: 12. CDR3 nucleotide sequence: TGCGCCAGCAGCTTGGAACCCGGACAGGGGTTAGGAGGCAATCAGCCCCAGCATTTT. Its translation is CASSLEPGQGLGGNQPQHF.

In this sample, this clonotype turned up many times. This sequence joins TRBV18 and TRBJ1-2; perhaps TRBD1 as D (5 bases). CDR3 length equals 13 residues. The V gene lost 1 base and the J gene lost 8 bases, with 11 bases spanning the gap. Germline V gene data show CDR1 as KGHSH and CDR2 as LQKENI. CDR3 protein: CASSPRPGDGYTF. The CDR3 region has the DNA TGTGCCAGCTCACCACGCCCGGGGGACGGCTACACCTTC.